Listed below are T cell receptor beta chains from one sample, sequenced in a study of blood T cells in healthy people across ages. Via MiXCR, TCRdb re-called the 5' RACE reads, giving one row per CDR3 protein. Of approximately 780,000 distinct CDR3 sequences listed, around 25% are singletons. The same sample was also studied in work on T cells of mothers and their children.

Sequencing input: blood. These receptors were obtained from a boy under 18 in good health. The CDR3 runs from the conserved cysteine through the conserved F or W. Each record gives: V gene, J gene, CDR3 protein.

TRBV5-1	TRBJ2-3	CASSLDGGAMDTQYF
TRBV6-5	TRBJ2-5	CASRVGQAQETQYF
TRBV28	-	CASSSQGTRLSETQYF
TRBV20-1	TRBJ2-7	CSARVALGEQYF
TRBV10-3	-	CAISIGGTQDEQYF
TRBV6-2/TRBV6-3	TRBJ2-1	CASRHTQGGSYNEQFF
TRBV14	TRBJ2-1	CASSQEGGSGYNEQFF
TRBV20-1	TRBJ2-5	CSARKDRGRETQYF
TRBV7-9	TRBJ2-1	CASSLVVGSYNEQFF
TRBV2	TRBJ2-7	CASSRDRGLPSEQYF
TRBV9	TRBJ1-1	CASSVARGNTEAFF
TRBV28	TRBJ2-6	CASETRPGLGANLLTF
TRBV5-5	TRBJ2-5	CASSLGPGADQETQYF
TRBV3-1	TRBJ2-5	CASSQGWGSGGHRRTQYF
TRBV6-1	TRBJ2-5	CASSEWIGQVGETQYF
TRBV27	TRBJ2-5	CASSPLGGQETQYF
TRBV6-4	-	CAYPGSRRETQYF
TRBV18	TRBJ2-4	CASSPGDVQKNIQYF
TRBV3-1	TRBJ1-2	CASSQVGRGYGYTF
TRBV7-9	TRBJ1-3	CASSLLSGNTIYF
TRBV20-1	TRBJ1-4	CSAQGAANEKLFF
TRBV7-9	TRBJ1-4	CASSIYRGQGEKLFF
TRBV5-1	TRBJ1-2	CASSLRDRGLGGGYTF
TRBV7-9	TRBJ1-3	CASSRSGNTIYF
TRBV5-1	TRBJ1-6	CASSPRDTTNSPLHF
TRBV4-2	-	CASSYDRGVGEQYF
TRBV28	TRBJ1-2	CASSDIPDRSPGYTF